This T cell receptor (beta chain) stems from a study of molecular identifiers for immune sequencing clone quantification. Methods described previously, with TCR primers listed, were used for bulk TCR libraries. In TCRdb, the PCR reads were re-called with MiXCR into one record per CDR3 protein. The top ten clones hold under 0.85% of a sample with around 460,000 distinct CDR3 sequences, about 26% of them seen once. This clonotype was recorded at least ten times. CDR1 and CDR2 from the germline V gene are SEHNR and FQNEAQ (reference sequence). The CDR3 totals 17 residues. Trimming stripped 5 bases from V and 0 bases from J, with 17 bases between.

The source material was naive CD8+ T cells from blood, with Jurkat cell RNA spiked in. Subset reported: FACS-sorted CD8+CD4-CCR7+CD45RA+ naive T cells. This clonotype originated in a human donor in good health. Some libraries in this study had Jurkat cell RNA spiked in. This sequence joins TRBV7-9 and TRBJ2-4; TRBD1 or TRBD2 may be the D gene (5 bases each). CDR3 residues: CASSPGPLILAKNIQYF. CDR3 coding DNA: TGTGCCAGCAGCCCGGGACCCTTGATTCTAGCCAAAAACATTCAGTACTTC. Complete variable domain (other parts from reference TRBV7-9 and TRBJ2-4): DTGVSQNPRHKITKRGQNVTFRCDPISEHNRLYWYRQTLGQGPEFLTYFQNEAQLEKSRLLSDRFSAERPKGSFSTLEIQRTEQGDSAMYLCASSPGPLILAKNIQYFGAGTRLSVL.